This TCR beta chain originates from a study of blood T cell repertoires in COVID-19. Overall study context: The United States, Italy and Spain provided the acute and convalescent COVID-19 samples.

The CDR3 runs to 14 residues. With 5 bases clipped from V and 4 bases from J, the junction kept 7 bases outside the gene matches. CDR1 is SGHTA and CDR2 is FQGNSA in the germline V gene. The study drew participants aged about 18 to 89 years from about two dozen US areas. The repertoire was sequenced with immunoSEQ multiplex PCR; TCRdb's copy has only in-frame clones and lacks some. The sample has roughly 170,000 clones; 81% are singletons. Sequencing input: PBMCs or T cells enriched from blood (not recorded which). The chain uses TRBV7-2 and TRBJ2-5, with 7 bases fitting TRBD2. The sequence came from a woman aged 40 to 50 with acute COVID-19. The CDR3 region has the DNA TGTGCCAGCAGCCCCACGTGGGAGGGAGAGACCCAGTACTTC. Protein product: CASSPTWEGETQYF.